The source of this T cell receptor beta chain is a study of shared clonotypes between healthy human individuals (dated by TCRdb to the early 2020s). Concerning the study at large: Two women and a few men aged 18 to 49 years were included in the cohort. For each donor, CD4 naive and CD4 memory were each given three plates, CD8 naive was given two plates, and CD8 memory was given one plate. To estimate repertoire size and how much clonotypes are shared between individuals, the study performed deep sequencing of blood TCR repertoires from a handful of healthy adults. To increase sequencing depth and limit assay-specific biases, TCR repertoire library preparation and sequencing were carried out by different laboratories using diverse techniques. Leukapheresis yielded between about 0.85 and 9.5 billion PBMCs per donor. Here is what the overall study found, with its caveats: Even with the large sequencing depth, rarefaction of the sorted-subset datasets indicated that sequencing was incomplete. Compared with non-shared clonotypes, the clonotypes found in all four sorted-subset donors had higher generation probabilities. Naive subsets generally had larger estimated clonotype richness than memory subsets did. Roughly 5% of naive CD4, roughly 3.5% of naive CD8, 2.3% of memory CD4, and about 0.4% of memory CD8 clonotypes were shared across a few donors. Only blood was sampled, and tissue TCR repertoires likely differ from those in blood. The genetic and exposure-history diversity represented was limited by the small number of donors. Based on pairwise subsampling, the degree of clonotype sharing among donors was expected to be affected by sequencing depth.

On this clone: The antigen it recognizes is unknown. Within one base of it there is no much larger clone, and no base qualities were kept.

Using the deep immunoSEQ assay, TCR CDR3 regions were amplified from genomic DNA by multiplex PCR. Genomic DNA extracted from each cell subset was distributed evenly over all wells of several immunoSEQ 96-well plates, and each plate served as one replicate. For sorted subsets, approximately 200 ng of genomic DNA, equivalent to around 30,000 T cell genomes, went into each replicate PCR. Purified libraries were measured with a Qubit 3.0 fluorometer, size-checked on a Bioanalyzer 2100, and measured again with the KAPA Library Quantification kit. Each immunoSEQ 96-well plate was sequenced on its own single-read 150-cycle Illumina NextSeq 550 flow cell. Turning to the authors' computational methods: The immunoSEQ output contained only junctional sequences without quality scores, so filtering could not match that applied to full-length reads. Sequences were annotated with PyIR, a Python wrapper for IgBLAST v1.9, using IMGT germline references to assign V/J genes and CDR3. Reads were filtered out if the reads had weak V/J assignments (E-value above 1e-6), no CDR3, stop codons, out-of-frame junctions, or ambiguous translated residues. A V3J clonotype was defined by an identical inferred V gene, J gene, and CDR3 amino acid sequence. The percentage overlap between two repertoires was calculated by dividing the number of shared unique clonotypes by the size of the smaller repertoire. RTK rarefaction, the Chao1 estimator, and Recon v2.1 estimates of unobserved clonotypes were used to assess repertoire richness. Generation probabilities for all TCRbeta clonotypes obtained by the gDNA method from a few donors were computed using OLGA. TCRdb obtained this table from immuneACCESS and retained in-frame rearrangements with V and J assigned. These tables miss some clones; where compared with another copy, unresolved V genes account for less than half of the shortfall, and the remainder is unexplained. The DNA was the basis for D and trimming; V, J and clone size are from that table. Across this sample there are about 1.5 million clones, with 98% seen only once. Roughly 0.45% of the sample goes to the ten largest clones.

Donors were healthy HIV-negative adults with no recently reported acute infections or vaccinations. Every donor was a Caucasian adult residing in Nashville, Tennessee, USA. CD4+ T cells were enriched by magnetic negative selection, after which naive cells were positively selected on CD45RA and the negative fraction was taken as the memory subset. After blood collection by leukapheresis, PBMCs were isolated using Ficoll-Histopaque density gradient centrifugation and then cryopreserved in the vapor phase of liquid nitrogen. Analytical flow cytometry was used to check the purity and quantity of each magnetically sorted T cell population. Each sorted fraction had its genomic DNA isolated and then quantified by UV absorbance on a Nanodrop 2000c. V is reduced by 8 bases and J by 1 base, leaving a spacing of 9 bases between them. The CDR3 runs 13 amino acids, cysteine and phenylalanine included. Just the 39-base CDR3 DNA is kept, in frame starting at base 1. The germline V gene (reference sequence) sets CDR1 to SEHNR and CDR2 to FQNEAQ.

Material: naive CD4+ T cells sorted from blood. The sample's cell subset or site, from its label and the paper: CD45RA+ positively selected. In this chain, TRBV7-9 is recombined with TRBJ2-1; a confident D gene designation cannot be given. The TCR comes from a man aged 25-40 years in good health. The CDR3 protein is CASGEESYNEQFF. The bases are TGTGCCAGCGGTGAAGAATCCTACAATGAGCAGTTCTTC.